This T cell receptor (beta chain) was captured in a study of CD8+CD57+ T cells in acquired aplastic anemia. Study information: The sorted CD4+ and CD8+ cells yielded an average around 3.2 ug of DNA.

According to the study, genomic DNA was the template for TCR beta VDJ and CDR3 profiling. TCRdb analysed the reads with MiXCR anew, one entry per CDR3 protein. This sample has over 150,000 distinct CDR3 sequences, with roughly 50% found just once. This clonotype was counted many times. Its target is unknown. Study-wide points: Patients had roughly 29 CD8+ CDR3 sequences in common with controls (the shared set).

CD8+CD57+ cell expansion had been shown by flow cytometry in patients chosen for sequencing. Severe acquired aplastic anemia was present in all patients. In germline, CDR1 is SNHLY, CDR2 FYNNEI. The CDR3 spans 13 residues. Trimming pared 5 bases from V and 4 bases from J, leaving 11 bases between. The gene calls are TRBV2 and TRBJ2-5, with no clear D. The sample was sorted CD4+, CD8+, or CD8+CD57+ T cells (not recorded which) from PBMCs. The sequence derives from a human donor with aplastic anemia. Here the CDR3 DNA reads TGTGCCAGCAGTACACGGGCTACAGAGACCCAGTACTTC. Protein: CASSTRATETQYF.